The T cell receptor beta chain described here comes from a study of blood T cell repertoires in COVID-19. Across the study: T cells, B-cell-depleted T cells, or PBMCs provided the cDNA or gDNA that served as material.

This clone has a single count. Sequencing used immunoSEQ multiplex PCR; TCRdb keeps in-frame clones, though not all of them. The sample carries over 250,000 clones, 70% to 90% recorded once. V lost 5 bases and J lost 2, with 15 bases in between. There are 15 residues in the CDR3. Germline assignment: CDR1 SGHTA and CDR2 FQGNSA. The gene calls are TRBV7-2 and TRBJ1-1; the D is unclear. The clonotype originates from a woman between 65 and 79 years old with COVID-19, enrolled during active disease. What was sequenced was peripheral blood. The CDR3 bases are TGTGCCAGCAGCCCAACTGGGAGGCTCAACACTGAAGCTTTCTTT. Its translation: CASSPTGRLNTEAFF.